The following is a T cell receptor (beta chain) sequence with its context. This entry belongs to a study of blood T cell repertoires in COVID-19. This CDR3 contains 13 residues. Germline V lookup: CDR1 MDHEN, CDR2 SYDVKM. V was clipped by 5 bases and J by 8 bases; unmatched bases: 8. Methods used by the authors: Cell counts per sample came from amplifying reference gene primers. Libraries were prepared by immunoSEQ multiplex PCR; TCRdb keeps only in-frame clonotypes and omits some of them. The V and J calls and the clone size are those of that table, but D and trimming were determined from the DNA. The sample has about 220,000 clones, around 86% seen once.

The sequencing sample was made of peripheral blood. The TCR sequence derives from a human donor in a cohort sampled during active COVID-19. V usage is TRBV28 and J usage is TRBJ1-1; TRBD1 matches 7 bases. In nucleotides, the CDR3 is TGTGCCAGCAGTCCCCGGGACAGACGAGAAGCTTTCTTT. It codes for CASSPRDRREAFF.